The 30 T cell receptor beta chains listed next were all sequenced from one sample in a study of T cell repertoires in cytomegalovirus infection. TCRdb re-called the reads through MiXCR, storing one row per CDR3 protein. The sample includes around 450,000 distinct CDR3 sequences, 10% to 12% of them seen just once. The sequenced sample consisted of PBMCs. The receptors were gathered from a human donor in good health (CMV status not recorded). Some clones in this sample may be carry-over from other donors' samples.

This clonotype was seen at least ten times. The chain links TRBV7-3 to TRBJ2-1, with D unclear. Trimming removed 2 bases from V and 8 bases from J, with 13 bases in between. The CDR3 runs to 14 residues. Germline CDR1 SGHTA, CDR2 FQGTGA. Here the CDR3 DNA reads TGTGCCAGCAGCTTAGGGCAGGCCCCCCATGAGCAGTTCTTC. It encodes CASSLGQAPHEQFF.

This clonotype has ten or more counts. This chain connects TRBV6-2 or TRBV6-3 to TRBJ2-1; TRBD2 agrees at 9 bases. CDR1 MNHEY and CDR2 SVGEGT come from the germline V gene. With 6 bases clipped from V and 6 bases from J, the junction kept 6 bases outside the gene matches. The CDR3 has 14 amino acids. CDR3 DNA: TGTGCCAGCAGCTCGGGACTAGCAGCCAATGAGCAGTTCTTC. Its translation: CASSSGLAANEQFF.

This clonotype was counted ten times or more. This chain uses TRBV6-5 with TRBJ2-5; D remains unclear. Trimming took off 7 bases at V and 0 bases at J, with 12 bases between the two ends. Germline V CDR1 and CDR2: MNHEY, SVGAGI. The CDR3 covers 14 residues. The chain's CDR3 is CASTAHKYQETQYF. In DNA, the CDR3 is TGTGCCAGCACCGCTCACAAGTACCAAGAGACCCAGTACTTC.

Many counts were recorded for this clonotype. This chain links TRBV25-1 with TRBJ2-2; maybe TRBD1 (6 bases). The CDR3 has 17 residues. From germline, CDR1 is MGHDK and CDR2 SYGVNS. Deletions cut 1 base from V and 1 base from J, with 13 bases between. CDR3 sequence reads: CASSEFEGTKNTGELFF. DNA of the CDR3: TGTGCCAGCAGTGAATTCGAGGGGACAAAGAACACCGGGGAGCTGTTTTTT. The entire variable domain, with the rest obtained from reference TRBV25-1 and TRBJ2-2, is as follows: EADIYQTPRYLVIGTGKKITLECSQTMGHDKMYWYQQDPGMELHLIHYSYGVNSTEKGDLSSESTVSRIRTEHFPLTLESARPSHTSQYLCASSEFEGTKNTGELFFGEGSRLTVL.

This chain connects TRBV15 to TRBJ1-1; D ambiguous. CDR3 length: 15 amino acids. CDR1 is LNHNV and CDR2 is YYDKDF in the germline V gene (reference sequence). The germline V and J ends were trimmed by 1 base and 0 bases, with 9 bases remaining between them. This chain's CDR3 is CATSRVREMNTEAFF. The CDR3 bases are TGTGCCACCAGCAGAGTTAGGGAGATGAACACTGAAGCTTTCTTT.

This clonotype has at least ten counts. This sequence joins TRBV3-1 and TRBJ2-3, with 9 bases identical to TRBD2. V lost 1 base to trimming and J lost 2 bases; unmatched junction nucleotides: 10. The length of the CDR3 is 18 residues. Germline V gene data show CDR1 as LGHDT and CDR2 as YNNKEL (reference sequence). The CDR3 DNA follows: TGTGCCAGCAGCCAAGTAGGGGCTAGCGGGGCATACACAGATACGCAGTATTTT. Translated: CASSQVGASGAYTDTQYF.

This clonotype was seen a handful of times. The V call is TRBV20-1, the J call TRBJ1-2; D is undetermined. CDR1 and CDR2 from the germline V gene are DFQATT and SNEGSKA (reference sequence). Trimming cost V 5 bases and J 4 bases, with 14 bases left between them. The CDR3 runs to 13 residues. CDR3 protein: CSAGVTAVYGYTF. CDR3 in DNA: TGCAGTGCTGGGGTGACGGCGGTCTATGGCTACACCTTC.

The chain has TRBV2 and TRBJ2-7; D not certain. This CDR3 is built from 13 residues. Trimming left V 5 bases short and J 1 base short, with 9 bases between. Germline CDR1 reads SNHLY; CDR2 reads FYNNEI. CDR3 sequence reads: CASSQSVSYEQYF. CDR3 bases: TGTGCCAGCAGTCAGTCGGTGTCCTACGAGCAGTACTTC.

This clonotype was detected a few times. This chain links TRBV6-6 with TRBJ2-2, with 9 bases aligning to TRBD1. Germline assignment: CDR1 MNHNY and CDR2 SVGAGI (reference sequence). The J segment lost 6 bases and the V segment lost 5 bases, leaving 13 bases of the junction unmatched. This CDR3 spans 17 amino acids. CDR3 in DNA: TGTGCCAGCAGTAACCCTCGGGACAGGGTAATTCCCGGGGAGCTGTTTTTT. Protein sequence: CASSNPRDRVIPGELFF.

This clonotype has more than one count but fewer than ten. The junction departs from germline at one end; a sequencing error may be responsible. J is TRBJ2-3 and V is TRBV29-1, with 11 bases aligning to TRBD1. The CDR3 length is 17 residues. CDR1 and CDR2 from the germline V gene are SQVTM and ANQGSEA. This chain's CDR3 is CSIERTGGREGTDTQYF. CDR3 sequence (DNA): TGCAGCATTGAACGGACAGGGGGCCGAGAGGGCACAGATACGCAGTATTTT.

The chain employs TRBV30 and TRBJ1-1; D unclear. Germline V gene lookup returns CDR1 GTSNPN and CDR2 SVGIG (reference sequence). The CDR3 sequence is 13 residues long. Trimming shortened V by 1 base and J by 0 bases, and 6 bases separated the two germline ends. The CDR3 loop is CAWSAALNTEAFF. The DNA of the CDR3 is TGTGCCTGGAGTGCGGCCCTGAACACTGAAGCTTTCTTT. The whole variable domain, filled in from reference TRBV30 and TRBJ1-1, reads SQTIHQWPATLVQPVGSPLSLECTVEGTSNPNLYWYRQAAGRGLQLLFYSVGIGQISSEVPQNLSASRPQDRQFILSSKKLLLSDSGFYLCAWSAALNTEAFFGQGTRLTVV.

This chain links TRBV20-1 with TRBJ2-3, with TRBD1 matching over 7 bases. The CDR3 spans 12 residues. CDR1 is DFQATT, CDR2 SNEGSKA, per germline (reference sequence). V was pared by 6 bases and J by 6 bases, with 6 bases of the junction left unmatched. This CDR3 reads CSAVEGADTQYF. The CDR3 bases are TGCAGTGCCGTAGAGGGGGCGGATACGCAGTATTTT.

This sequence joins TRBV10-2 and TRBJ1-3; D remains ambiguous. This CDR3 contains 14 residues. Germline values: CDR1 WSHSY, CDR2 SAAADI. Trimming removed 1 base at V and 3 bases at J, with 7 bases between. Here the CDR3 DNA reads TGCGCCAGCAGTGAGTTGGGGAGTGGAAACACCATATATTTT. This encodes CASSELGSGNTIYF.

In this sample, this clonotype turned up many times. V gene TRBV7-9 combines with J gene TRBJ1-1, with TRBD1 matching 7 bases. This CDR3 is built from 13 residues. Per the germline V gene, CDR1 is SEHNR and CDR2 is FQNEAQ (reference sequence). V shed 5 bases, J shed 4 bases, and the junction held 4 bases outside the gene matches. For the CDR3, the DNA is TGTGCCAGCAGCCCAGGGGGGGGCACTGAAGCTTTCTTT. Its translation is CASSPGGGTEAFF. Combining the CDR3 with reference TRBV7-9 and TRBJ1-1 gives the whole variable domain DTGVSQNPRHKITKRGQNVTFRCDPISEHNRLYWYRQTLGQGPEFLTYFQNEAQLEKSRLLSDRFSAERPKGSFSTLEIQRTEQGDSAMYLCASSPGGGTEAFFGQGTRLTVV.

The table lists this clonotype with many counts. The chain couples TRBV7-2 to TRBJ1-2; D is possibly TRBD1 (5 bases). There are 15 residues in the CDR3. Germline CDR1 and CDR2: SGHTA and FQGNSA. The V end lost 4 bases, the J end lost 4 bases, and 16 bases lay between the germline ends. CDR3: CASSYRGEGTYGYTF. CDR3 nucleotide sequence: TGTGCCAGCAGCTACCGAGGAGAGGGGACCTATGGCTACACCTTC.

This clonotype has a count of ten or more. This chain links TRBV7-9 with TRBJ2-7; TRBD1 is a possible D gene (6 bases). The CDR3 spans 14 residues. Germline V gene lookup returns CDR1 SEHNR and CDR2 FQNEAQ (reference sequence). V lost 5 bases to trimming and J lost 3 bases, with 14 bases between them. CDR3 amino acids: CASSPTGTSYEQYF. In nucleotides, the CDR3 is TGTGCCAGCAGCCCCACCGGGACAAGCTACGAGCAGTACTTC.

At least ten counts were recorded for this clonotype. This chain joins TRBV29-1 and TRBJ2-1; D is unresolved. This CDR3 has 15 amino acids. CDR1 is SQVTM and CDR2 is ANQGSEA in the germline V gene. V lost 1 base to trimming and J lost 0 bases, with 10 bases between them. CDR3 residues: CSVEGASVSYNEQFF. DNA of the CDR3: TGCAGCGTTGAAGGAGCTAGTGTCTCCTACAATGAGCAGTTCTTC.

Only a few counts were recorded for this clonotype. The chain is built from TRBV14 and TRBJ2-5; maybe TRBD1 (5 bases). The CDR3 has 14 residues. Germline V gene lookup returns CDR1 SGHDN and CDR2 FVKESK. Trimming shortened V by 5 bases and J by 2 bases, and 12 bases separated the two germline ends. CDR3 in DNA: TGTGCCAGCAGCGGACGGACATGGCAAGAGACCCAGTACTTC. This translates into CASSGRTWQETQYF.

At least ten counts were recorded for this clonotype. V and J are TRBV11-1 and TRBJ1-1; D not certain. Per the germline V gene, CDR1 is SGHAT and CDR2 is FQDESV (reference sequence). V lost 5 bases and J 5 bases, leaving 12 bases between the germline ends. CDR3 length: 13 residues. The CDR3 DNA reads TGTGCCAGCAGCCACGGACCAAGGACTGAAGCTTTCTTT. Translation gives CASSHGPRTEAFF. Supplemented by reference TRBV11-1 and TRBJ1-1, the full variable domain reads EAEVAQSPRYKITEKSQAVAFWCDPISGHATLYWYRQILGQGPELLVQFQDESVVDDSQLPKDRFSAERLKGVDSTLKIQPAELGDSAMYLCASSHGPRTEAFFGQGTRLTVV.

This clonotype was recorded a few times. This chain connects TRBV19 to TRBJ2-3, with D tentatively TRBD1 (6 bases). Germline V gene sequence: CDR1 LNHDA, CDR2 SQIVND (reference sequence). The V and J ends lost 4 bases and 2 bases respectively, with 16 bases between them. The CDR3 sequence is 16 residues long. CDR3 DNA: TGTGCCAGTAGTACCGGACAGTCACGCTCCACAGATACGCAGTATTTT. Protein product: CASSTGQSRSTDTQYF.

This clonotype was observed at least ten times. The chain carries TRBV7-2 and TRBJ1-1; TRBD1 is a possible D gene (6 bases). The CDR3 runs 15 residues. V gave up 4 bases and J gave up 0 bases, with 12 bases separating them. CDR1 is SGHTA, CDR2 FQGNSA, per germline. Here the CDR3 DNA reads TGTGCCAGCAGCTGGAACAGGGCCCTGAACACTGAAGCTTTCTTT. Protein: CASSWNRALNTEAFF. The whole variable domain, remainder taken from reference TRBV7-2 and TRBJ1-1, is GAGVSQSPSNKVTEKGKDVELRCDPISGHTALYWYRQSLGQGLEFLIYFQGNSAPDKSGLPSDRFSAERTGGSVSTLTIQRTQQEDSAVYLCASSWNRALNTEAFFGQGTRLTVV.

The sample holds many counts of this clonotype. The CDR3 region has the DNA TGTGCCAGCAGGCCTCCAGGTCTCTCTGGAAACACCATATATTTT. Protein: CASRPPGLSGNTIYF. The chain employs TRBV5-5 and TRBJ1-3; D is ambiguous. V gave up 5 bases and J gave up 0 bases, with 12 bases separating them. CDR1 is SGHKS, CDR2 YYEKEE, per germline (reference sequence). This CDR3 comprises 15 residues.

The chain recombines TRBV7-2 with TRBJ1-5, with 7 positions matching TRBD1. The V gene's germline CDR1 is SGHTA and CDR2 FQGNSA. J lost 0 bases, V lost 6 bases, and 5 bases had no gene match. The CDR3 runs to 15 residues. The CDR3 spells CASRLGGHSNQPQHF. Written as DNA, the CDR3 is TGTGCCAGCAGACTAGGGGGCCATAGCAATCAGCCCCAGCATTTT. The whole variable domain, remainder taken from reference TRBV7-2 and TRBJ1-5, is GAGVSQSPSNKVTEKGKDVELRCDPISGHTALYWYRQSLGQGLEFLIYFQGNSAPDKSGLPSDRFSAERTGGSVSTLTIQRTQQEDSAVYLCASRLGGHSNQPQHFGDGTRLSIL.

This clonotype was counted ten times or more. The gene calls are TRBV27 and TRBJ1-1; perhaps TRBD1 as D (5 bases). Trimming left V 7 bases short and J 1 base short, with 10 bases between. Germline assignment: CDR1 MNHEY and CDR2 SMNVEV (reference sequence). The CDR3 spans 13 residues. The CDR3 here is CASTLGANTEAFF. For the CDR3, the DNA is TGTGCCAGCACCCTTGGGGCGAACACTGAAGCTTTCTTT.

There are many counts of this clonotype. The chain combines TRBV27 with TRBJ2-3; 7 bases map to TRBD2. This CDR3 contains 17 residues. Losses at the gene ends were 3 bases for V and 3 bases for J; bases not matched to a gene: 12. Looked up from germline, CDR1 is MNHEY and CDR2 is SMNVEV (reference sequence). CDR3 sequence: CASSFIASGQGTDTQYF. The CDR3 DNA reads TGTGCCAGCAGTTTCATCGCTAGCGGCCAAGGTACAGATACGCAGTATTTT.

Remarks on this clonotype: This sequence may be a read error, since a much larger clone differs from it by one base. The chain has TRBV6-1 and TRBJ2-2, with D hard to call. Per germline, CDR1 MNHNS and CDR2 SASEGT. This CDR3 has 13 amino acids. The CDR3 loop is CASSMWNTRELFF. The CDR3 nucleotides read TGTGCCAGCAGTATGTGGAACACCCGGGAGCTGTTTTTT.

This clonotype was detected many times. The CDR3 nucleotides read TGTGCCAGCAGCGTCTACAATGAGCAGTTCTTC. The encoded protein is CASSVYNEQFF. This chain links TRBV2 with TRBJ2-1; D is unresolved. CDR3 size: 11 residues. Trimming pared 6 bases from V and 3 bases from J, leaving 3 bases between. Germline V gene data show CDR1 as SNHLY and CDR2 as FYNNEI.

This clonotype was seen repeatedly, ten times or more. The V call is TRBV28, the J call TRBJ2-7; 7 bases fit TRBD2. The germline V gene has CDR1 MDHEN and CDR2 SYDVKM. V lost 2 bases, J lost 0 bases, and 10 bases stayed unmatched. The CDR3 length is 17 residues. CDR3 loop: CASSLAPLTSTSYEQYF. Written as DNA, the CDR3 is TGTGCCAGCAGTTTAGCCCCTCTGACTAGCACCTCCTACGAGCAGTACTTC.

The chain couples TRBV9 to TRBJ1-6; D is uncertain. V was clipped by 4 bases and J by 7 bases, with 12 bases between them. This CDR3 is built from 14 residues. CDR1 is SGDLS and CDR2 is YYNGEE in the germline V gene. This CDR3 is CASSHEQINSPLHF. In DNA form, the CDR3 reads TGTGCCAGCAGCCATGAACAGATAAATTCACCCCTCCACTTT. Combining the CDR3 with reference TRBV9 and TRBJ1-6 gives the whole variable domain DSGVTQTPKHLITATGQRVTLRCSPRSGDLSVYWYQQSLDQGLQFLIQYYNGEERAKGNILERFSAQQFPDLHSELNLSSLELGDSALYFCASSHEQINSPLHFGNGTRLTVT.

With regard to this clonotype: One junction end disagrees with the germline gene, perhaps due to a read error. The chain uses TRBV20-1 and TRBJ2-5, with 8 bases identical to TRBD1. The CDR3 extends over 14 amino acids. Germline-derived CDR1 and CDR2 are DFQATT and SNEGSKA (reference sequence). CDR3 nucleotides: TGCAGTGCCGCAGGGGGCGGGGTTACAGAGGCCCAGTACTTC. Protein sequence: CSAAGGGVTEAQYF.